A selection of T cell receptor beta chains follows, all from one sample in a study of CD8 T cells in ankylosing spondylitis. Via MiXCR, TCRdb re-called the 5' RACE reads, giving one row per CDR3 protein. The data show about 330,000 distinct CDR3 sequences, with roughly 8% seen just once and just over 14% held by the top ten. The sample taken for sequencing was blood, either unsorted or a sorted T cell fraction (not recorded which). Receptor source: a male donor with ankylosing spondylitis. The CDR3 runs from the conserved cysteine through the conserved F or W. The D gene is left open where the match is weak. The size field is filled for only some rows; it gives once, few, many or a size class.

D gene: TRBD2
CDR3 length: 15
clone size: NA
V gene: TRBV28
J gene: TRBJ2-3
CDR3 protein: CASSFRPGGDDTQYF
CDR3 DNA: TGTGCCAGCAGTTTTCGCCCGGGAGGGGATGATACGCAGTATTTT

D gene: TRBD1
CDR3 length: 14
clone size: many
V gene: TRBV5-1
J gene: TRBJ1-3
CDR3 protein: CASSDRGAGNTIYF
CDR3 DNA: TGCGCCAGCAGCGACAGGGGAGCTGGAAACACCATATATTTT

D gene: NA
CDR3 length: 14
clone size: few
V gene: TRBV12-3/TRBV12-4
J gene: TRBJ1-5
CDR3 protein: CASSLGRRGQPQHF
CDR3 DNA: TGTGCCAGCAGTTTGGGGAGACGGGGACAGCCCCAGCATTTT

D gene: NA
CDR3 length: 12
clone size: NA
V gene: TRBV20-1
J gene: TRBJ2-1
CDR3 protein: CSAPTQGGEQFF
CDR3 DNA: TGCAGTGCCCCCACCCAGGGGGGTGAGCAGTTCTTC

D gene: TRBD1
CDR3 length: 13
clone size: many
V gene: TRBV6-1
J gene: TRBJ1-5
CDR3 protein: CASSRQGNQPQHF
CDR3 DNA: TGTGCCAGCAGTCGACAGGGAAATCAGCCCCAGCATTTT

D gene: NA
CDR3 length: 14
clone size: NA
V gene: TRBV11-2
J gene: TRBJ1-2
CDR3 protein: CASSGRRSGVGYTF
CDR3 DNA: TGTGCCAGCAGCGGAAGGAGGTCCGGGGTGGGCTACACCTTC

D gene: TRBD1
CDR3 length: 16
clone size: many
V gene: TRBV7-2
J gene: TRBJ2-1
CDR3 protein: CASSLEGTGGPDEQFF
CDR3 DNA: TGTGCCAGCAGCTTAGAAGGGACAGGGGGGCCTGATGAGCAGTTCTTC

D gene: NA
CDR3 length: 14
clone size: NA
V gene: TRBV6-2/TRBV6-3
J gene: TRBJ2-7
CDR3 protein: CASNDRSPPYEQYF
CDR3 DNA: TGTGCCAGCAACGACAGGTCCCCTCCCTACGAGCAGTACTTC

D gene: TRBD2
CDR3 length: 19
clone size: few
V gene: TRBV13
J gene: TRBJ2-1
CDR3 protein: CASSLSGRASIDPYNEQFF
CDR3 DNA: TGTGCCAGCAGCTTAAGTGGGAGGGCATCGATCGATCCCTACAATGAGCAGTTCTTC

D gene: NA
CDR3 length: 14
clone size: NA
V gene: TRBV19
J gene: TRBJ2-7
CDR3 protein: CASKEGTGVYEQYF
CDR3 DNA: TGTGCCAGTAAGGAGGGGACGGGAGTCTACGAGCAGTACTTC

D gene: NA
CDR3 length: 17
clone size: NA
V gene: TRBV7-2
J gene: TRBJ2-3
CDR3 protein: CASSPRPSATRTDTQYF
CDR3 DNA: TGTGCCAGCAGCCCTAGGCCTAGCGCGACAAGGACAGATACGCAGTATTTT

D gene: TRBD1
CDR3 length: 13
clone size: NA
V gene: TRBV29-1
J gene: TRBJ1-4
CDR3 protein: CSVRTGTGEKLFF
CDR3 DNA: TGCAGCGTGAGGACAGGGACGGGTGAAAAACTGTTTTTT

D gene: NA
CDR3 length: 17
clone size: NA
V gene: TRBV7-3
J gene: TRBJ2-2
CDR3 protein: CASREGGGLAGTGELFF
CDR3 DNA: TGTGCCAGCAGGGAGGGTGGAGGGTTAGCCGGCACCGGGGAGCTGTTTTTT

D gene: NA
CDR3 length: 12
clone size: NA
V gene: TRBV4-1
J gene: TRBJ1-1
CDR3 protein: CASSQETREAFF
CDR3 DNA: TGCGCCAGCAGCCAGGAGACCAGGGAAGCTTTCTTT

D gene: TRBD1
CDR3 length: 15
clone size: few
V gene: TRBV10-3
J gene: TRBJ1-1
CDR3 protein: CAISPTGGGNTEAFF
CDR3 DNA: TGTGCCATCAGCCCAACAGGGGGGGGGAACACTGAAGCTTTCTTT

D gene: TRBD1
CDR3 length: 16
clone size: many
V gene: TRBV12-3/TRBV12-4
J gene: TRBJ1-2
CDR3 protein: CASGSTLEGADYGYTF
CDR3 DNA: TGTGCCAGCGGCTCAACCCTAGAGGGGGCTGACTATGGCTACACCTTC

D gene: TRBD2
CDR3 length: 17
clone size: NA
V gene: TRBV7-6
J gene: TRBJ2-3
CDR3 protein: CASSSGLAGPSTDTQYF
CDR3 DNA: TGTGCCAGCAGCTCGGGACTAGCGGGACCGAGCACAGATACGCAGTATTTT

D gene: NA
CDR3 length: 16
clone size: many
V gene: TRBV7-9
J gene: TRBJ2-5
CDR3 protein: CASSLRGDLGGETQYF
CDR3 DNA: TGTGCCAGCAGCTTGCGAGGTGACCTCGGGGGAGAGACCCAGTACTTC

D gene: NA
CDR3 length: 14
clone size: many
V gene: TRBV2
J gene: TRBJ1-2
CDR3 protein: CASRRDTANYGYTF
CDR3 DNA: TGTGCCAGCAGGAGGGACACGGCGAACTATGGCTACACCTTC

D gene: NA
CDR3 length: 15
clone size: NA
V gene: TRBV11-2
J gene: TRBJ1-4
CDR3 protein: CASSSKRGVNEKLFF
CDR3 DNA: TGTGCCAGCAGCTCAAAGCGAGGTGTGAATGAAAAACTGTTTTTT

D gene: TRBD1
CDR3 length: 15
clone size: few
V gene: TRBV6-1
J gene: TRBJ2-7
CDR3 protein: CASSTTGVPIYEQYF
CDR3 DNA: TGTGCCAGCAGTACCACAGGGGTTCCCATCTACGAGCAGTACTTC

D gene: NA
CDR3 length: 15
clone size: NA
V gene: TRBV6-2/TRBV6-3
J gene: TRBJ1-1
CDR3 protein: CASSHDPRKNTEAFF
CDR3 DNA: TGTGCCAGCAGCCACGATCCTCGGAAGAACACTGAAGCTTTCTTT

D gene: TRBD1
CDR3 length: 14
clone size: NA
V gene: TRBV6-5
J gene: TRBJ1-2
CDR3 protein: CASSYFGQGRRYTF
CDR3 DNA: TGTGCCAGCAGTTACTTCGGACAGGGTAGACGCTACACCTTC

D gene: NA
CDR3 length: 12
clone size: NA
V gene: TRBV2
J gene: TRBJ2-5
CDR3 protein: CASSALQETQYF
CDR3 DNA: TGTGCCAGCAGTGCCCTCCAAGAGACCCAGTACTTC

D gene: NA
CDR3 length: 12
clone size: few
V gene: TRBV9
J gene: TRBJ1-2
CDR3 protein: CASSVMNFGYTF
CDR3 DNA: TGTGCCAGCAGCGTAATGAACTTTGGCTACACCTTC

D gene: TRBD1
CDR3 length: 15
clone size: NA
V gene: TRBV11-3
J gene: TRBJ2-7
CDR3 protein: CASSEYGQGAYEQYF
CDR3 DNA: TGTGCCAGCAGTGAATATGGACAGGGGGCCTACGAGCAGTACTTC

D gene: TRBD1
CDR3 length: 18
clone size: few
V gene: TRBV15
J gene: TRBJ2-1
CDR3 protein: CATSREPGTGSSYNEQFF
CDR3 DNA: TGTGCCACCAGCAGAGAGCCCGGGACAGGGAGCTCCTACAATGAGCAGTTCTTC

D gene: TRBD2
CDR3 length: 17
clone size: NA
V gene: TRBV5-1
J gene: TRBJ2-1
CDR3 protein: CASSPSPGGVPYNEQFF
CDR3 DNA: TGCGCCAGCAGCCCGTCCCCGGGGGGGGTCCCCTACAATGAGCAGTTCTTC

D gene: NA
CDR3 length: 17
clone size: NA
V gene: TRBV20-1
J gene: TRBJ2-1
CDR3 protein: CSARDQGWERGYNEQFF
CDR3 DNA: TGCAGTGCTAGAGATCAGGGGTGGGAGAGGGGCTACAATGAGCAGTTCTTC

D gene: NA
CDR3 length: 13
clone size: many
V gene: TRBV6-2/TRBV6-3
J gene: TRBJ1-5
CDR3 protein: CAGNQGFHQPQHF
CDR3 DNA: TGTGCCGGAAACCAGGGATTCCATCAGCCCCAGCATTTT

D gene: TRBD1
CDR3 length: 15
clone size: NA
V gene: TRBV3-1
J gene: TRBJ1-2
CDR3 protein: CASSQGGQGIRGYTF
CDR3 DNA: TGTGCCAGCAGCCAAGGCGGACAGGGGATTCGTGGCTACACCTTC

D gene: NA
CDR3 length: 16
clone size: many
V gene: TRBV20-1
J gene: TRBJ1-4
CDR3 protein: CSARGLRERANEKLFF
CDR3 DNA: TGCAGTGCTAGGGGACTGAGGGAAAGGGCTAATGAAAAACTGTTTTTT

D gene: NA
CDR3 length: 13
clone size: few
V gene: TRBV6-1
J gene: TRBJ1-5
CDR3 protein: CASSENSYQPQHF
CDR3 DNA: TGTGCCAGCAGTGAAAACAGCTATCAGCCCCAGCATTTT

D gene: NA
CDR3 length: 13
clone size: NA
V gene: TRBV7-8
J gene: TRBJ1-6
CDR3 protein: CASSLAESRTLHF
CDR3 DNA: TGTGCCAGCAGCTTAGCTGAGTCCCGTACCCTCCACTTT

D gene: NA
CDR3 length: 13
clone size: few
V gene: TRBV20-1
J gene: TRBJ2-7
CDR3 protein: CSARAGISYEQYF
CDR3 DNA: TGCAGTGCTAGAGCCGGGATCTCCTACGAGCAGTACTTC

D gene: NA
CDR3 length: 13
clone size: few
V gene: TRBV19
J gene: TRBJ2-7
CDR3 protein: CATSGLANYEQYF
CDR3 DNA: TGTGCCACCTCGGGGTTGGCGAACTACGAGCAGTACTTC

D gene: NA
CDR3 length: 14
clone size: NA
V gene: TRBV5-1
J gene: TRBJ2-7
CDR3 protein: CASSFTRDTYEQYF
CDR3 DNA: TGCGCCAGCAGTTTTACACGGGACACCTACGAGCAGTACTTC

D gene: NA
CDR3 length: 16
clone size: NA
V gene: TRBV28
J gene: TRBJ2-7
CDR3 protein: CASSSERTAYSYEQYF
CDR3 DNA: TGTGCCAGCAGTTCTGAGAGGACAGCTTACTCCTACGAGCAGTACTTC

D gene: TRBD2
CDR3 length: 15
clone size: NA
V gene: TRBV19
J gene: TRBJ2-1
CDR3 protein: CASRLAGATYNEQFF
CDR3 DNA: TGTGCCAGTAGGTTAGCGGGAGCCACCTACAATGAGCAGTTCTTC

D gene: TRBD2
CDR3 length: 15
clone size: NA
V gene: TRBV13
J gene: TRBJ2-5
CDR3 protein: CASSHLLAGRETQYF
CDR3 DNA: TGTGCCAGCAGCCACCTCCTAGCGGGAAGGGAGACCCAGTACTTC

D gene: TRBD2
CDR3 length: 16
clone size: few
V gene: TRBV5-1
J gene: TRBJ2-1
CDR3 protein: CASSLRGLAVYNEQFF
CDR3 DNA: TGCGCCAGCAGCTTACGTGGACTAGCCGTATACAATGAGCAGTTCTTC

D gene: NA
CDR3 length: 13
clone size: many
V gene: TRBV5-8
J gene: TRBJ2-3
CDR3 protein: CASSLRTGPRGYF
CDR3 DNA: TGTGCCAGCAGCTTGAGAACGGGACCCCGGGGGTATTTT

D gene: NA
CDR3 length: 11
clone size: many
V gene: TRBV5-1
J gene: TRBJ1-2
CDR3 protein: CASRGAYGYTF
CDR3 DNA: TGCGCCAGCCGGGGAGCATATGGCTACACCTTC

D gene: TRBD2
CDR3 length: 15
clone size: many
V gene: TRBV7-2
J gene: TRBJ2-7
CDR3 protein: CASSLLAGGPYEQYF
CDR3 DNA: TGTGCCAGCAGCTTACTAGCGGGAGGCCCCTACGAGCAGTACTTC

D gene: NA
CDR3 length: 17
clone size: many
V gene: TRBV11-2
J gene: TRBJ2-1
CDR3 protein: CASSLDPLGVPYNEQFF
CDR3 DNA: TGTGCCAGCAGCTTAGATCCTCTAGGCGTCCCGTACAATGAGCAGTTCTTC

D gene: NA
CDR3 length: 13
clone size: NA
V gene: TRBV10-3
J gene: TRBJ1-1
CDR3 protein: CAISESTGVQAFF
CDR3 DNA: TGTGCCATCAGTGAGTCGACGGGGGTCCAAGCTTTCTTT

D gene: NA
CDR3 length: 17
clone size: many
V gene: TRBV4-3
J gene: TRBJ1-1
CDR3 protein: CASSQDSGRLWGTEAFF
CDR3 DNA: TGCGCCAGCAGCCAAGATTCCGGGCGGTTGTGGGGCACTGAAGCTTTCTTT

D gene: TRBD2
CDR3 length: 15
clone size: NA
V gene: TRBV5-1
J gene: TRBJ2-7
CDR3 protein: CASSLLAGTTYEQYF
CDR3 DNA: TGCGCCAGCAGCTTACTAGCGGGGACTACCTACGAGCAGTACTTC

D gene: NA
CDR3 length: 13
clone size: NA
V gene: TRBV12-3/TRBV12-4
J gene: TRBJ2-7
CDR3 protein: CASSYVRNGEQYF
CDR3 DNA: TGTGCCAGCAGTTACGTCCGGAACGGCGAGCAGTACTTC

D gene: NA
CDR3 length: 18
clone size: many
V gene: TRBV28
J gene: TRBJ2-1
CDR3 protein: CASSPFPSGGTSHNEQFF
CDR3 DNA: TGTGCCAGCAGTCCCTTCCCCTCTGGCGGAACGAGCCACAATGAGCAGTTCTTC

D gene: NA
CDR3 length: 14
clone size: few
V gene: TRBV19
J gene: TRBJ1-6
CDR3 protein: CASSLQVENSPLHF
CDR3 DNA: TGTGCCAGTAGTCTCCAGGTCGAGAATTCACCCCTCCACTTT

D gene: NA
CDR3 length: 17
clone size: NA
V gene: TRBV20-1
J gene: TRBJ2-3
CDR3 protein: CSAKATGFPGSTDTQYF
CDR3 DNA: TGCAGTGCTAAAGCGACAGGTTTCCCAGGATCGACAGATACGCAGTATTTT

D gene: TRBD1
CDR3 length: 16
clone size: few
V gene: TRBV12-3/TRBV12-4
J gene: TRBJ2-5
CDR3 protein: CASSFSRQGGRETQYF
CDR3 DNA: TGTGCCAGCAGTTTTTCGAGACAGGGGGGTAGAGAGACCCAGTACTTC

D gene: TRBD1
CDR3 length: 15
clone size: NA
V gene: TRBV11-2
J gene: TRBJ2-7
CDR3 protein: CASSHNPTGANEQYF
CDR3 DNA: TGTGCCAGCAGCCACAACCCAACAGGGGCGAACGAGCAGTACTTC

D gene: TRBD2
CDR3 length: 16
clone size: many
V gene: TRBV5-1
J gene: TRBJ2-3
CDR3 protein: CASSSGGGVRTDTQYF
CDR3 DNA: TGCGCCAGCAGCTCGGGAGGCGGGGTTCGCACAGATACGCAGTATTTT

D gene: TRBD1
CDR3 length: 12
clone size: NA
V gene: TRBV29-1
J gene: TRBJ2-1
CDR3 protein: CSVNRDSDEQFF
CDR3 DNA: TGCAGCGTTAACCGGGACAGCGATGAGCAGTTCTTC

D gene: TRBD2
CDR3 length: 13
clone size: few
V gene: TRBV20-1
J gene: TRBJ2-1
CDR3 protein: CSKAGGYYNEQFF
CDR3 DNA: TGCAGTAAAGCGGGAGGCTATTACAATGAGCAGTTCTTC

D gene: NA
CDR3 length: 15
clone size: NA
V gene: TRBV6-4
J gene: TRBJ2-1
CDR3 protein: CASSDGVSGYNEQFF
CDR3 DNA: TGTGCCAGCAGTGACGGGGTGAGCGGGTACAATGAGCAGTTCTTC

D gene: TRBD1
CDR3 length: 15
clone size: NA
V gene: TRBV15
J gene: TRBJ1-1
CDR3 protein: CATSRRGTGNTEAFF
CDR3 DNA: TGTGCCACCAGCAGGCGCGGGACAGGTAACACTGAAGCTTTCTTT

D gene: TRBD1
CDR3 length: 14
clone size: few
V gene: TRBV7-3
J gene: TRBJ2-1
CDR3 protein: CASNPGTGRNEQFF
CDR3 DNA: TGTGCCAGCAACCCCGGGACAGGGCGGAATGAGCAGTTCTTC